This T cell receptor (beta chain) appears in the sequencing data of a study of CD8 T cells in Susac syndrome. Study-wide points: Susac-specific public clones numbered about 15 in total CD8+ repertoires (and five in CD8+ TEMRA repertoires).

The RNA input was roughly 0.45 to 1 ug, and it was reverse transcribed with random hexamers. TCRdb re-called the immunoSEQ multiplex PCR reads with MiXCR, one entry per CDR3 protein. The sample shows under 110,000 distinct CDR3 sequences, around 94% of them seen only once. As regards this clonotype: Its antigen remains unidentified.

Trimming removed 2 bases at V and 7 bases at J, with 6 bases between. The CDR3 is 12 amino acids. Germline V gene sequence: CDR1 MGHRA, CDR2 YSYEKL. The receptor was derived from a human donor with Susac syndrome. Sample: CD8+ T cells from PBMCs. The J gene is TRBJ2-1, the V gene TRBV4-1; D is undetermined. CDR3 region: CASSQSRNEQFF. CDR3 sequence (DNA): TGCGCCAGCAGCCAATCCAGGAATGAGCAGTTCTTC.